What follows are 22 T cell receptor beta chains derived from one specimen sequenced in a study of cytomegalovirus exposure and HLA in healthy donors. Produced via immunoSEQ multiplex PCR; TCRdb's table is partial and in-frame only. This table has fewer than 400,000 clones, 80% to 90% appearing once. The sample consisted of PBMCs. The receptors come from a woman aged 18-35 years in good health and CMV-seronegative.

This clone was seen only once. The rearrangement joins TRBV18 to TRBJ2-2; tentative D call: TRBD2 (6 bases). The V gene's germline CDR1 is KGHSH and CDR2 LQKENI. The CDR3 has 14 residues. Deletions cut 1 base from V and 7 bases from J, with 10 bases between. CDR3 protein: CASSPLSGSGELFF. CDR3 nucleotide sequence: TGTGCCAGCTCACCACTGTCCGGGAGCGGGGAGCTGTTTTTT.

The chain uses TRBV7-3 and TRBJ2-1; 8 bases fit TRBD2. Germline-derived CDR1 and CDR2 are SGHTA and FQGTGA. V gave up 5 bases and J gave up 7 bases; unmatched junction bases: 4. This CDR3 region has 13 residues. The DNA of the CDR3 is TGTGCCAGCAGCACTAGCGGCTCAAATGAGCAGTTCTTC. Translating it yields CASSTSGSNEQFF.

This clone was observed a single time. The chain recombines TRBV9 with TRBJ2-5, with 9 bases that match TRBD1. The CDR3 has 15 residues. Unmatched junction bases numbered 7, after V lost 3 bases and J lost 4 bases. Germline V gene sequence: CDR1 SGDLS, CDR2 YYNGEE. CDR3 region: CASSARDRVPETQYF. Here the CDR3 DNA reads TGTGCCAGCAGCGCCCGGGACAGGGTCCCAGAGACCCAGTACTTC.

V and J are TRBV5-1 and TRBJ2-5; D ambiguous. Germline assignment: CDR1 SGHRS and CDR2 YFSETQ. Trimming took 4 bases from V and 3 from J, leaving 16 bases between them. The CDR3 is made up of 15 amino acids. The CDR3: CASSPRAPPEETQYF. CDR3 bases: TGCGCCAGCAGCCCCCGCGCACCTCCGGAAGAGACCCAGTACTTC.

This sequence joins TRBV14 and TRBJ2-7, with 7 bases lining up with TRBD1. This CDR3 region has 15 residues. J was trimmed by 2 bases and V by 6 bases; bases with no gene match: 10. The germline V gene encodes CDR1 SGHDN and CDR2 FVKESK. This CDR3 reads CASRYGQARTYEQYF. The DNA of the CDR3 is TGTGCCAGCAGATACGGACAGGCGCGAACCTACGAGCAGTACTTC.

This clone occurred once. The V gene is TRBV4-1, the J gene TRBJ2-7, with 14 bases fitting TRBD2. This CDR3 region has 19 residues. V lost 1 base to trimming and J lost 2 bases; unmatched junction nucleotides: 10. From germline, CDR1 is MGHRA and CDR2 YSYEKL. The CDR3 DNA is TGCGCCAGCAGCCAAGGAACTGGACTAGCGGGAGGACAAACCTACGAGCAGTACTTC. Its protein is CASSQGTGLAGGQTYEQYF.

The chain couples TRBV4-1 to TRBJ2-1, with 8 bases fitting TRBD2. CDR1 is MGHRA and CDR2 is YSYEKL in the germline V gene. After removal of 4 bases from V and 0 bases from J, the junction contained 20 bases not matched to a gene. This CDR3 comprises 21 residues. The DNA of the CDR3 is TGCGCCAGCAGCCGGATAGGGGTGGTTCGGGAGGGCCCGAGCTCCTACAATGAGCAGTTCTTC. Amino acids: CASSRIGVVREGPSSYNEQFF.

The chain joins TRBV7-3 to TRBJ2-3; possibly TRBD1 for D (6 bases). Trimming stripped 6 bases from V and 1 base from J, with 14 bases between. Germline assignment: CDR1 SGHTA and CDR2 FQGTGA. CDR3 length: 15 amino acids. The CDR3 loop reads CASRPQGLGTDTQYF. The CDR3, as DNA: TGTGCCAGCAGACCCCAGGGGTTGGGCACAGATACGCAGTATTTT.

The rearrangement uses TRBV29-1 and TRBJ1-5; TRBD1 is a possible D gene (5 bases). Germline V CDR1 and CDR2: SQVTM, ANQGSEA. CDR3 size: 13 residues. V was clipped by 5 bases and J by 0 bases, with 8 bases between them. The CDR3 coding sequence is TGCAGCGTTCGTCAGGGTAGCAATCAGCCCCAGCATTTT. The encoded protein is CSVRQGSNQPQHF.

The gene calls are TRBV5-6 and TRBJ2-1; D gene ambiguous. The CDR3 spans 15 residues. Germline CDR1 SGHDT, CDR2 YYEEEE. Trimming cost V 3 bases and J 5 bases, with 15 bases left between them. CDR3 amino acids: CASSSLQLLDNEQFF. The CDR3 DNA sequence: TGTGCCAGCAGCTCTCTGCAGTTGCTTGACAATGAGCAGTTCTTC.

The chain couples TRBV30 to TRBJ2-7, with D possibly being TRBD1 (6 bases). Germline V lookup: CDR1 GTSNPN, CDR2 SVGIG (reference sequence). The CDR3 totals 14 residues. V lost 2 bases and J lost 5, with 16 bases in between. CDR3 sequence (DNA): TGTGCCTGGAGTAGGATGGGGGACACCCACGAGCAGTACTTC. This codes for CAWSRMGDTHEQYF.

On this clone: The identical CDR3 is also encoded by other nucleotide sequences in the sample. The rearrangement uses TRBV5-6 and TRBJ2-5; 9 bases are shared with TRBD1. Germline CDR1 SGHDT, CDR2 YYEEEE. Trimming at V came to 3 bases and at J to 4 bases, leaving 4 bases not matched to a gene. The CDR3 runs 14 residues. DNA of the CDR3: TGTGCCAGCAGCTCCAGACAGGGGGGAGAGACCCAGTACTTC. As protein: CASSSRQGGETQYF.

In its sample, this clone was seen a few times. The gene calls are TRBV6-5 and TRBJ1-3; D is ambiguous. The CDR3 contains 13 residues. Trimming pared 8 bases from V and 4 bases from J, leaving 12 bases between. Germline values: CDR1 MNHEY, CDR2 SVGAGI. In DNA, the CDR3 is TGTGCCAGCGTCCCTTTTTCCGGAAACACCATATATTTT. Residues: CASVPFSGNTIYF.

The chain carries TRBV9 and TRBJ2-3; 7 bases agree with TRBD2. Germline assignment: CDR1 SGDLS and CDR2 YYNGEE. V shed 4 bases, J shed 2 bases, and the junction held 7 bases outside the gene matches. The length of the CDR3 is 15 residues. The CDR3 protein is CASSFSGTPTDTQYF. The DNA of the CDR3 is TGTGCCAGCAGCTTCAGCGGGACGCCCACAGATACGCAGTATTTT.

This sequence joins TRBV10-3 and TRBJ2-2, with D possibly TRBD2 on 6 matching bases. CDR1 and CDR2 from the germline V gene are ENHRY and SYGVKD. V dropped 0 bases and J dropped 3 bases, with 8 bases sitting between them. CDR3 length equals 15 residues. The CDR3 is CAISESGGDTGELFF. The CDR3 DNA reads as TGTGCCATCAGTGAGTCGGGCGGGGACACCGGGGAGCTGTTTTTT.

A single count supports this clone. The V gene is TRBV5-1, the J gene TRBJ2-2, with 11 bases matching TRBD2. V shed 3 bases and J 5 bases; nucleotides not matched to a gene: 12. The CDR3 covers 18 residues. CDR1 and CDR2 from the germline V gene are SGHRS and YFSETQ. The chain's CDR3 is CASSSILLAGEGTGELFF. For the CDR3, the DNA is TGCGCCAGCAGCTCTATCCTACTAGCGGGAGAGGGAACCGGGGAGCTGTTTTTT.

This clone appeared a single time. The J gene is TRBJ2-5, the V gene TRBV19, with 9 nucleotides matching TRBD2. In germline, CDR1 is LNHDA, CDR2 SQIVND (reference sequence). J gave up 0 bases and V 5 bases, and 4 bases lay outside the gene matches. The CDR3 is 15 amino acids. The CDR3 loop reads CASSLVAGDQETQYF. Written as DNA, the CDR3 is TGTGCCAGTAGTTTGGTAGCGGGAGACCAAGAGACCCAGTACTTC. Combining the CDR3 with reference TRBV19 and TRBJ2-5 gives the whole variable domain DGGITQSPKYLFRKEGQNVTLSCEQNLNHDAMYWYRQDPGQGLRLIYYSQIVNDFQKGDIAEGYSVSREKKESFPLTVTSAQKNPTAFYLCASSLVAGDQETQYFGPGTRLLVL.

This clone came up once. This chain joins TRBV4-3 and TRBJ2-2, with 7 nucleotides matching TRBD2. V shed 5 bases and J 4 bases; nucleotides not matched to a gene: 7. There are 15 residues in the CDR3. Germline lookup yields CDR1 LGHNA and CDR2 YSLEER. DNA of the CDR3: TGCGCCAGCAGCATTGAGGGCGGGGGCACCGGGGAGCTGTTTTTT. Translating gives CASSIEGGGTGELFF.

This chain connects TRBV11-2 to TRBJ2-1; a possible D gene is TRBD2 (5 bases). CDR3 length: 15 amino acids. V lost 1 base and J 4 bases, leaving 11 bases between the germline ends. CDR1 is SGHAT and CDR2 is FQNNGV in the germline V gene. The CDR3 DNA is TGTGCCAGCAGCTTAGGGACTTCAAGATACAATGAGCAGTTCTTC. Encoded protein: CASSLGTSRYNEQFF.

The rearrangement joins TRBV5-4 to TRBJ2-5; 10 positions agree with TRBD2. Germline CDR1 reads SGHNT; CDR2 reads YYREEE (reference sequence). The CDR3 loop spans 15 amino acids. The trim removed 4 bases at V and 1 base at J, leaving 4 bases unmatched. CDR3 nucleotide sequence: TGTGCCAGCAGCGACCCTAGCGGGAGCCAAGAGACCCAGTACTTC. Its protein is CASSDPSGSQETQYF.

The V call is TRBV27, the J call TRBJ2-7; D possibly corresponds to TRBD1 (5 bases). This CDR3 is 15 amino acids long. Germline V gives CDR1 MNHEY, CDR2 SMNVEV (reference sequence). V was trimmed by 0 bases and J by 3 bases, leaving 12 bases between them. CDR3 sequence (DNA): TGTGCCAGCAGTTTATCGAACGCAGGGCTCTACGAGCAGTACTTC. The encoded protein is CASSLSNAGLYEQYF.

The rearrangement uses TRBV29-1 and TRBJ2-2, with D possibly TRBD2 on 5 matching bases. V lost 4 bases to trimming and J lost 0 bases, with 6 bases between them. The germline gives CDR1 SQVTM, CDR2 ANQGSEA. This CDR3 contains 13 residues. This CDR3 is CSVVRANTGELFF. CDR3 nucleotides: TGCAGCGTTGTGAGGGCGAACACCGGGGAGCTGTTTTTT.